This T cell receptor beta chain is from a study of blood T cell repertoires in COVID-19. Study-level background: The samples span acute and convalescent COVID-19 from the United States, Italy and Spain. PBMCs, B-cell-depleted T cells, or T cells provided the cDNA or gDNA that made up the material.

Germline CDR1 reads SNHLY; CDR2 reads FYNNEI. With V trimmed by 6 bases and J by 8 bases, 12 bases remained unmatched. The CDR3 loop spans 15 amino acids. It was during active infection that Seattle patients were enrolled and then longitudinally followed. In the original analysis: Amplification of reference gene primers provided the estimated nucleated cell counts. This table comes from immunoSEQ multiplex PCR, and its TCRdb copy is limited to in-frame clones, with some not included. V and J calls and clone size are given by that table; D and trimming were obtained from the DNA. This sample has about 140,000 clones, with 88% found just once.

The genes are TRBV2 and TRBJ2-1; 8 bases agree with TRBD1. Sequencing used peripheral blood. This receptor was obtained from a human donor with COVID-19, enrolled during active disease. The donor label of this sample is uncertain. CDR3: CASRTGQAVSYEQFF. DNA of the CDR3: TGTGCCAGCAGAACGGGACAGGCCGTGTCGTATGAGCAGTTCTTC.